This is a list of T cell receptor beta chains from one sample in a study of response to subunit inactivated influenza vaccine. TCRdb analysed the RT-PCR reads with MiXCR anew, one entry per CDR3 protein. The sample consists of roughly 650,000 distinct CDR3 sequences, 12% to 15% of them appearing once. The sequenced sample was PBMCs from blood, obtained 14 to 15 days before vaccination. These receptors were obtained from a man in his forties or fifties who received an inactivated influenza vaccine. Both conserved end residues are part of each CDR3. The D gene is left open where the match is weak. For some rows the clone size is stated as once, few or many, or as a class when expanded; others skip it.

v_call: TRBV4-3
clone_size: .
d_call: TRBD2
j_call: TRBJ2-1
cdr3_aa: CASSQGWGGSYNEQFF
cdr3_nt: TGCGCCAGCAGCCAAGGATGGGGGGGTTCCTACAATGAGCAGTTCTTC

v_call: TRBV20-1
clone_size: .
d_call: .
j_call: TRBJ2-2
cdr3_aa: CSVRGFSNTGELFF
cdr3_nt: TGCAGTGTTAGAGGGTTTAGTAACACCGGGGAGCTGTTTTTT

v_call: TRBV7-9
clone_size: .
d_call: .
j_call: TRBJ2-5
cdr3_aa: CASSWTGTQETQYF
cdr3_nt: TGTGCCAGCAGCTGGACCGGGACACAAGAGACCCAGTACTTC

v_call: TRBV19
clone_size: .
d_call: TRBD2
j_call: TRBJ2-1
cdr3_aa: CASTSPRVAGGQGSYNEQFF
cdr3_nt: TGTGCCAGTACTTCCCCCCGGGTAGCGGGAGGCCAGGGGTCCTACAATGAGCAGTTCTTC

v_call: TRBV11-3
clone_size: many
d_call: TRBD2
j_call: TRBJ2-1
cdr3_aa: CASSLVRAGVEANEQFF
cdr3_nt: TGTGCCAGCAGCTTAGTCCGAGCGGGAGTGGAGGCCAATGAGCAGTTCTTC

v_call: TRBV11-2
clone_size: many
d_call: .
j_call: TRBJ2-7
cdr3_aa: CASSLGWAEQYF
cdr3_nt: TGTGCCAGCAGCTTAGGCTGGGCCGAGCAGTACTTC

v_call: TRBV19
clone_size: few
d_call: TRBD1
j_call: TRBJ1-5
cdr3_aa: CASSTTGASNQPQHF
cdr3_nt: TGTGCCAGTAGCACGACAGGGGCGAGCAATCAGCCCCAGCATTTT

v_call: TRBV5-5
clone_size: .
d_call: .
j_call: TRBJ2-1
cdr3_aa: CASSFHTAGGFF
cdr3_nt: TGTGCCAGCAGCTTTCATACAGCCGGTGGGTTCTTC

v_call: TRBV4-2
clone_size: few
d_call: .
j_call: TRBJ1-3
cdr3_aa: CASSQEGAFGNTIYF
cdr3_nt: TGTGCCAGCAGCCAAGAGGGTGCTTTTGGAAACACCATATATTTT

v_call: TRBV7-9
clone_size: .
d_call: .
j_call: TRBJ1-2
cdr3_aa: CASSLGQGSGYGYTF
cdr3_nt: TGTGCCAGCAGCTTAGGGCAGGGATCGGGCTATGGCTACACCTTC

v_call: TRBV5-5
clone_size: few
d_call: .
j_call: TRBJ2-7
cdr3_aa: CASSPRHGRIDEQYF
cdr3_nt: TGTGCCAGCAGCCCTCGCCACGGGCGGATAGACGAGCAGTACTTC

v_call: TRBV4-2
clone_size: many
d_call: .
j_call: TRBJ2-1
cdr3_aa: CASSQVSVVNEQFF
cdr3_nt: TGTGCCAGCAGCCAAGTATCCGTAGTCAATGAGCAGTTCTTC

v_call: TRBV2
clone_size: many
d_call: .
j_call: TRBJ1-2
cdr3_aa: CASTLTNYGYTF
cdr3_nt: TGTGCCAGCACTCTTACGAACTATGGCTACACCTTC

v_call: TRBV5-1
clone_size: .
d_call: .
j_call: TRBJ1-1
cdr3_aa: CASSSDGGWAAEAFF
cdr3_nt: TGCGCCAGCAGCTCGGACGGGGGATGGGCCGCTGAAGCTTTCTTT

v_call: TRBV11-1
clone_size: few
d_call: .
j_call: TRBJ2-3
cdr3_aa: CASSLPPKRTQYF
cdr3_nt: TGTGCCAGCAGCTTACCCCCCAAACGTACGCAGTATTTT

v_call: TRBV10-3
clone_size: .
d_call: TRBD1
j_call: TRBJ2-2
cdr3_aa: CAIRMGQGQNTGELFF
cdr3_nt: TGTGCCATCAGAATGGGACAGGGGCAGAACACCGGGGAGCTGTTTTTT

v_call: TRBV28
clone_size: .
d_call: TRBD1
j_call: TRBJ2-5
cdr3_aa: CASSLGQGATSETQYF
cdr3_nt: TGTGCCAGCAGTCTAGGACAGGGGGCGACGTCAGAGACCCAGTACTTC

v_call: TRBV28
clone_size: few
d_call: .
j_call: TRBJ1-5
cdr3_aa: CASSLSGWNRWGGNQPQHF
cdr3_nt: TGTGCCAGCAGTTTATCGGGATGGAACCGGTGGGGCGGCAATCAGCCCCAGCATTTT

v_call: TRBV2
clone_size: .
d_call: TRBD1
j_call: TRBJ2-2
cdr3_aa: CASSRGPAPGELFF
cdr3_nt: TGTGCCAGCTCCAGGGGGCCGGCACCCGGGGAGCTGTTTTTT

v_call: TRBV20-1
clone_size: few
d_call: .
j_call: TRBJ1-1
cdr3_aa: CSATLQGGTEAFF
cdr3_nt: TGCAGTGCTACCTTACAGGGAGGGACTGAAGCTTTCTTT

v_call: TRBV4-3
clone_size: .
d_call: .
j_call: TRBJ2-3
cdr3_aa: CASALSGGSTDTQYF
cdr3_nt: TGCGCCAGCGCCCTCTCAGGGGGGAGCACAGATACGCAGTATTTT

v_call: TRBV28
clone_size: few
d_call: .
j_call: TRBJ2-7
cdr3_aa: CASSFRDEGSYEQYF
cdr3_nt: TGTGCCAGCAGTTTTAGGGACGAGGGTTCCTACGAGCAGTACTTC

v_call: TRBV20-1
clone_size: few
d_call: TRBD2
j_call: TRBJ2-7
cdr3_aa: CSARTSGSLYEQYF
cdr3_nt: TGCAGTGCTAGAACTAGCGGGAGTTTATACGAGCAGTACTTC

v_call: TRBV5-2
clone_size: .
d_call: .
j_call: TRBJ2-1
cdr3_aa: CASRRNRGLANEQFF
cdr3_nt: TGTGCCAGCAGACGCAACAGGGGGCTGGCCAATGAGCAGTTCTTC

v_call: TRBV7-2
clone_size: few
d_call: .
j_call: TRBJ2-7
cdr3_aa: CASSLSQGPYEQYF
cdr3_nt: TGTGCCAGCAGCTTAAGCCAGGGCCCCTACGAGCAGTACTTC

v_call: TRBV20-1
clone_size: many
d_call: TRBD2
j_call: TRBJ2-1
cdr3_aa: CSAIQREGRNEQFF
cdr3_nt: TGCAGTGCAATCCAGCGGGAGGGCCGCAATGAGCAGTTCTTC

v_call: TRBV4-1
clone_size: .
d_call: .
j_call: TRBJ2-7
cdr3_aa: CASSQDGLFYEQYF
cdr3_nt: TGCGCCAGCAGCCAAGACGGACTTTTCTACGAGCAGTACTTC

v_call: TRBV28
clone_size: few
d_call: .
j_call: TRBJ2-3
cdr3_aa: CASSFQGRVGGTDTQYF
cdr3_nt: TGTGCCAGCAGTTTTCAGGGGAGGGTTGGAGGCACAGATACGCAGTATTTT

v_call: TRBV6-5
clone_size: .
d_call: .
j_call: TRBJ2-1
cdr3_aa: CASSYDRFSPYNEQFF
cdr3_nt: TGTGCCAGCAGTTACGATCGTTTTAGCCCTTACAATGAGCAGTTCTTC

v_call: TRBV15
clone_size: few
d_call: .
j_call: TRBJ2-7
cdr3_aa: CATSKDYDPSYEQYF
cdr3_nt: TGTGCCACCAGCAAAGACTACGACCCTTCCTACGAGCAGTACTTC

v_call: TRBV20-1
clone_size: few
d_call: TRBD2
j_call: TRBJ2-1
cdr3_aa: CSTRLATEQFF
cdr3_nt: TGCAGTACCCGACTAGCGACTGAGCAGTTCTTC